Included here is one T cell receptor beta chain sequence, with context. This clone was detected only a few times. Its antigen remains undetermined. The record has no base qualities; no much larger clone is one base away. TCRbeta CDR3 regions were amplified from genomic DNA by means of the immunoSEQ Assay, a bias-controlled multiplex PCR. The original methods were these. Nucleated cell counts per sample were estimated from amplification of reference gene primers within the assay. To quantify the absolute abundance of each unique TCRbeta CDR3 rearrangement, sequence reads were collapsed and filtered. Productive Simpson clonality was computed per sample as the square root of Simpson's diversity index over productive rearrangements. The table was pulled from immuneACCESS by TCRdb, which kept in-frame rearrangements only. Such tables lose some clones; where checked, under half of the loss comes from unresolved V genes, and the rest has no known cause. The DNA gave D and trimming, while V, J and clone size come from that table. The sample table lists under 40,000 clones, around 73% of them with a count of one. Roughly 7.3% of the sample is taken by the ten largest.

The sample belongs to a study of blood T cell repertoires in COVID-19 (dated by TCRdb to about 2020). General notes on the study: The collaborator samples originated in the United States, Italy and Spain and spanned the acute and convalescent phases of COVID-19. Deeply sampled blood TCRbeta repertoires from subjects exposed to, actively infected with, or recovered from COVID-19 were included in the dataset. The prospective study material was composed of cDNA or gDNA derived from T cells, B-cell-depleted T cells, or PBMCs. HLA class I and class II types, where available, came from metadata supplied by the sample provider rather than from assay-based typing. The samples were drawn from two sources: the first 160 participants of the ongoing ImmuneRACE study, and 1,254 subjects contributed by 6 global collaborators. Nearly every sample came with metadata listing a de-identified subject ID, COVID-19 status, age in years and sex. The repertoires were released in a freely available public database meant as a resource for research on the immune response to SARS-CoV-2.

Each collaborating institution followed its own protocols to collect whole blood in K2EDTA tubes. For TCRbeta analysis, collaborators shipped samples as frozen whole blood, isolated PBMCs, or DNA extracted from either of those sample types. Broad study findings and their caveats: The amount of clinical and demographic metadata varied by source and participant and was provided uncurated.

As encoded in the germline V gene (reference sequence), CDR1 is LGHDT while CDR2 is YNNKEL. Between the V and J ends, shortened by 4 bases and 2 bases respectively, the junction contains 12 bases. From its cysteine to its phenylalanine, the CDR3 spans 14 amino acids. Solely the CDR3 DNA is kept, with 42 bases framed from the first base. The receptor's source is a woman aged 55-69 years with acute or convalescent COVID-19. The specimen sequenced was peripheral blood. The chain joins TRBV3-1 (or the pseudogene TRBV3-2) to TRBJ2-7; TRBD1 could be the D gene, as 6 bases match. The nucleotide sequence reads as follows: TGTGCCAGCAGCCTCACCCGACAGGCCTACGAGCAGTACTTC. It is translated as CASSLTRQAYEQYF.